A single sample is the source of the 15 T cell receptor beta chains below, sequenced in a study of T cells in Graves' hyperthyroidism and ophthalmopathy. The source material, RNA transcripts, was used to amplify TCR beta CDR3 regions. TCR CDR3 underwent first-round RT-PCR with the HTBI primer set. TCRdb recomputed calls from the multiplex PCR reads with MiXCR, one row per CDR3 protein. Of 350,000 to 450,000 distinct CDR3 sequences in the sample, approximately 17% were seen once. The sample taken for sequencing was blood. The receptors were sampled from a woman aged 25 to 39 with Graves' hyperthyroidism that later progressed to Graves' ophthalmopathy.

This clonotype was detected many times. The chain links TRBV11-2 to TRBJ2-1; TRBD2 might be the D (6 bases). Germline V gene lookup returns CDR1 SGHAT and CDR2 FQNNGV. The CDR3 contains 14 residues. V dropped 11 bases and J dropped 4 bases, with 18 bases sitting between them. CDR3 region: CAWGQAGEYNEQFF. The DNA for the CDR3 is TGTGCCTGGGGCCAAGCGGGTGAATACAATGAGCAGTTCTTC. Together with reference TRBV11-2 and TRBJ2-1, the CDR3 gives the full variable domain: EAGVAQSPRYKIIEKRQSVAFWCNPISGHATLYWYQQILGQGPKLLIQFQNNGVVDDSQLPKDRFSAERLKGVDSTLKIQPAKLEDSAVYLCAWGQAGEYNEQFFGPGTRLTVL.

This clonotype was recorded at least ten times. V gene TRBV10-3 combines with J gene TRBJ2-7; unclear D gene. The CDR3 runs to 13 residues. The ends were cut back, 2 bases at V and 5 bases at J, with 10 bases in the middle. Germline CDR1 reads ENHRY; CDR2 reads SYGVKD. The CDR3 sequence is CAISEAGPDEQYF. The CDR3, as DNA: TGTGCCATCAGTGAGGCCGGACCCGACGAGCAGTACTTC.

The rearrangement joins TRBV12-3 or TRBV12-4 to TRBJ1-2; TRBD1 matches at 8 bases. This CDR3 region has 15 residues. The junction had 13 bases not matched to a gene; V was cut back by 5 bases and J by 8 bases. The CDR3 is CASSQSRQGAGGYTF. CDR3 nucleotide sequence: TGTGCCAGCAGTCAGTCCCGGCAGGGGGCGGGCGGCTACACCTTC.

In this sample, this clonotype turned up many times. The chain uses TRBV11-2 and TRBJ2-5, with 8 bases identical to TRBD1. CDR1 and CDR2 from the germline V gene are SGHAT and FQNNGV. The CDR3 spans 15 residues. Trimming took 6 bases from V and 1 from J; bases not matched to a gene: 7. The CDR3 bases are TGTGCCAGCAGGAGGGGCGGGACAGGCCAAGAGACCCAGTACTTC. Its protein is CASRRGGTGQETQYF. Based on the CDR3 plus reference TRBV11-2 and TRBJ2-5, the full variable domain is EAGVAQSPRYKIIEKRQSVAFWCNPISGHATLYWYQQILGQGPKLLIQFQNNGVVDDSQLPKDRFSAERLKGVDSTLKIQPAKLEDSAVYLCASRRGGTGQETQYFGPGTRLLVL.

This chain links TRBV5-1 with TRBJ2-6; D is undetermined. Looked up from germline, CDR1 is SGHRS and CDR2 is YFSETQ. The V gene lost 0 bases and the J gene lost 0 bases, with 10 bases spanning the gap. CDR3 length equals 17 residues. CDR3 in DNA: TGCGCCAGCAGCTTGGCTTCAGCCGCCTCTGGGGCCAACGTCCTGACTTTC. Amino acid sequence: CASSLASAASGANVLTF.

This clonotype appeared many times. The J gene is TRBJ2-7, the V gene TRBV5-1; possibly TRBD1 for D (5 bases). Germline-derived CDR1 and CDR2 are SGHRS and YFSETQ. Trimming removed 5 bases at V and 3 bases at J, with 12 bases between. This CDR3 comprises 13 residues. As DNA, the CDR3 is TGCGCCAGCAGATTTCTTCAGGGCTACGAGCAGTACTTC. Amino acids: CASRFLQGYEQYF.

The chain links TRBV7-9 to TRBJ1-2; D remains ambiguous. The CDR3 loop spans 14 amino acids. Trimming shortened V by 7 bases and J by 0 bases, and 12 bases separated the two germline ends. In germline, CDR1 is SEHNR, CDR2 FQNEAQ (reference sequence). CDR3 protein: CASTLISSNYGYTF. CDR3 coding DNA: TGTGCCAGCACCCTGATTTCCTCTAACTATGGCTACACCTTC.

This clonotype was counted at least ten times. The rearrangement links TRBV6-1 to TRBJ2-1; TRBD1 is a possible D gene (5 bases). Germline V gene data show CDR1 as MNHNS and CDR2 as SASEGT. Trimming cost V 3 bases and J 9 bases, with 12 bases left between them. This CDR3 comprises 13 residues. The CDR3 DNA reads TGTGCCAGCAGTGACGTTCAGGGTAGTGAGCAGTTCTTC. Encoded protein: CASSDVQGSEQFF.

This clonotype was counted ten times or more. The chain joins TRBV6-1 to TRBJ2-1; 12 positions agree with TRBD2. The CDR3 has 15 amino acids. J was trimmed by 9 bases and V by 5 bases; bases with no gene match: 8. Germline V gives CDR1 MNHNS, CDR2 SASEGT. This CDR3 is CASSSTSGSVGEQFF. CDR3 in DNA: TGTGCCAGCAGTTCGACTAGCGGGAGCGTTGGTGAGCAGTTCTTC.

Notes on this clonotype: With a much larger clone just one base away, this may be a read error. The genes are TRBV28 and TRBJ1-5; D unclear. This CDR3 has 15 amino acids. CDR1 is MDHEN and CDR2 is SYDVKM in the germline V gene. This chain's CDR3 is CTSRGSDYSNQPQHF. In DNA, the CDR3 is TGTACCAGCAGAGGGAGTGATTATAGCAATCAGCCCCAGCATTTT.

This clonotype was observed at least ten times. The chain combines TRBV6-1 with TRBJ2-7; the match to TRBD2 covers 9 bases. The CDR3 is made up of 17 amino acids. The trim removed 5 bases at V and 1 base at J, leaving 12 bases unmatched. The germline gives CDR1 MNHNS, CDR2 SASEGT. CDR3 in DNA: TGTGCCAGCAGTTATGGTAGCGGGAGCGGTGGATCCTACGAGCAGTACTTC. It yields the protein CASSYGSGSGGSYEQYF.

The chain combines TRBV20-1 with TRBJ1-2, with 7 positions matching TRBD1. Looked up from germline, CDR1 is DFQATT and CDR2 is SNEGSKA (reference sequence). Trimming cost V 6 bases and J 4 bases; bases outside gene matches: 14. The CDR3 extends over 15 amino acids. The DNA for the CDR3 is TGCAGTGCCTCGACAGGGCCAACTCCGCTCTATGGCTACACCTTC. Its translation is CSASTGPTPLYGYTF.

This clonotype showed up just a few times. The chain has TRBV29-1 and TRBJ2-1; TRBD2 agrees at 8 bases. The germline V gene encodes CDR1 SQVTM and CDR2 ANQGSEA. With V trimmed by 5 bases and J by 7 bases, 4 bases remained unmatched. This CDR3 contains 12 residues. The DNA of the CDR3 is TGCAGCGTTTACGGGGGGGGAAATGAGCAGTTCTTC. Its protein product is CSVYGGGNEQFF.

The table lists this clonotype with many counts. V usage is TRBV2 and J usage is TRBJ2-7; D tentatively fits TRBD1 or TRBD2 (5 bases each). The V and J ends lost 0 bases and 7 bases respectively, with 16 bases between them. The CDR3 covers 15 residues. The germline gives CDR1 SNHLY, CDR2 FYNNEI. The CDR3 DNA is TGTGCCAGCAGTGAAGCCCCAGGGTCGTCGGGAGAGCAGTACTTC. Its translation is CASSEAPGSSGEQYF.

This clonotype occurred many times. The V call is TRBV5-1, the J call TRBJ2-1; D gene ambiguous. V was shortened by 3 bases and J by 0 bases, with 10 bases between the two germline ends. The V gene's germline CDR1 is SGHRS and CDR2 YFSETQ. The CDR3 has 15 residues. The CDR3 DNA follows: TGCGCCAGCAGCTCGGACCCAGACTCCTACAATGAGCAGTTCTTC. It encodes CASSSDPDSYNEQFF. The full variable domain, in which reference TRBV5-1 and TRBJ2-1 provide the parts outside the CDR3, is KAGVTQTPRYLIKTRGQQVTLSCSPISGHRSVSWYQQTPGQGLQFLFEYFSETQRNKGNFPGRFSGRQFSNSRSEMNVSTLELGDSALYLCASSSDPDSYNEQFFGPGTRLTVL.